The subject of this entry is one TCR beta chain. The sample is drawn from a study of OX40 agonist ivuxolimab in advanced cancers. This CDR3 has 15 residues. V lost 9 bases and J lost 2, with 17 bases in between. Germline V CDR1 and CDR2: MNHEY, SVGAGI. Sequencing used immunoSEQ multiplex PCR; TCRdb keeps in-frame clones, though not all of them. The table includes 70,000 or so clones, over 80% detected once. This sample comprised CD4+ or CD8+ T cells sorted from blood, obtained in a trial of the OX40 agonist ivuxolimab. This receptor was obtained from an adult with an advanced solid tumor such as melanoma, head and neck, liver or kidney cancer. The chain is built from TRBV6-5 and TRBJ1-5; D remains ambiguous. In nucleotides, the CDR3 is TGTGCCAGTATAATAACAGCGGGCGGCAATCAGCCCCAGCATTTT. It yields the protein CASIITAGGNQPQHF.